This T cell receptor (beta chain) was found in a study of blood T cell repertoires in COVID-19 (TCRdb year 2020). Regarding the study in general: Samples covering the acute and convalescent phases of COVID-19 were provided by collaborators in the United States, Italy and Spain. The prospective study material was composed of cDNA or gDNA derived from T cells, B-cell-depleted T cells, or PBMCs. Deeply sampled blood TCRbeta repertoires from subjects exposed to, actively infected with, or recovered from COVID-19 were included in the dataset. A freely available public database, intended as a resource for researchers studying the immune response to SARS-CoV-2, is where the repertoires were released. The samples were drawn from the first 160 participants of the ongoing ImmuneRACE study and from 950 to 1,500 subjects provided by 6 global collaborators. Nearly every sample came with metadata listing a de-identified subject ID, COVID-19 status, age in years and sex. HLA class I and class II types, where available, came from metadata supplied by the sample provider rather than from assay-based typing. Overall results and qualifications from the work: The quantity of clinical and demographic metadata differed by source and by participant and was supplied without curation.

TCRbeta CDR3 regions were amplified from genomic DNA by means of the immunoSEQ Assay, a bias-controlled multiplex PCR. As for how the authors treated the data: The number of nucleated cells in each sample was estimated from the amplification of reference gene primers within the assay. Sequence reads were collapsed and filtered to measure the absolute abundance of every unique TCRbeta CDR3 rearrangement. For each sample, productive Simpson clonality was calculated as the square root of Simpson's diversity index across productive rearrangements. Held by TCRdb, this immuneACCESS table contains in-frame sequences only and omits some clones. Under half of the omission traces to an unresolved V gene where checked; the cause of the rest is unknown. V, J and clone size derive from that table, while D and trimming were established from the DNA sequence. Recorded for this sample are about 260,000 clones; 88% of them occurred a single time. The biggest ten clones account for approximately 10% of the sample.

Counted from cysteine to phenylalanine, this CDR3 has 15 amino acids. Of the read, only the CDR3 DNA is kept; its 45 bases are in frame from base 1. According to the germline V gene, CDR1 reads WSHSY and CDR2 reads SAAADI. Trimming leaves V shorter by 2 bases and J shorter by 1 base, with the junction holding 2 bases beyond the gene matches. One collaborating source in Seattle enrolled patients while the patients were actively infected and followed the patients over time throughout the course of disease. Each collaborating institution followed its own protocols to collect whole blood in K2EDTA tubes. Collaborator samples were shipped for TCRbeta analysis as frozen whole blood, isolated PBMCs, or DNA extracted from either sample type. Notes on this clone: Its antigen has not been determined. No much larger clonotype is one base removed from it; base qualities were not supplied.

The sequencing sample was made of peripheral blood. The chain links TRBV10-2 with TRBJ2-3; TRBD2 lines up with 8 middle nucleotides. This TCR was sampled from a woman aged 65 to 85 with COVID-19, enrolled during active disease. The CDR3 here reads CASSESSGGTDTQYF. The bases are TGCGCCAGCAGTGAGAGTAGCGGGGGCACAGATACGCAGTATTTT.